The T cell receptor beta chain under discussion was sequenced for a study of blood T cell repertoires in COVID-19 (TCRdb year 2020). About the full investigation: Collaborator samples came from the United States, Italy and Spain and covered acute and convalescent phases of COVID-19. The prospective study material was composed of cDNA or gDNA derived from T cells, B-cell-depleted T cells, or PBMCs. The dataset comprised deeply sampled blood TCRbeta repertoires from subjects exposed to, actively infected with, or recovered from COVID-19. The repertoires were made available in a free public database intended to serve as a resource for research on the immune response to SARS-CoV-2. The samples were drawn from two sources: the first 160 participants of the ongoing ImmuneRACE study, and 1,254 subjects contributed by 6 global collaborators. Nearly every sample came with metadata listing a de-identified subject ID, COVID-19 status, age in years and sex. Where available, HLA class I and class II types were taken from metadata supplied by the sample provider and were not determined by assay-based typing. Summary of the overall study and its limitations: Clinical and demographic metadata were provided uncurated, with the amount varying by source and participant.

The immunoSEQ Assay, a bias-controlled multiplex PCR, was used to amplify TCRbeta CDR3 regions from genomic DNA. Under the source paper's analysis protocol: The number of nucleated cells in each sample was estimated from the amplification of reference gene primers within the assay. Sequence reads were collapsed and filtered to measure the absolute abundance of every unique TCRbeta CDR3 rearrangement. For each sample, productive Simpson clonality was calculated as the square root of Simpson's diversity index across productive rearrangements. TCRdb stores this immuneACCESS table with in-frame sequences only. Part of the clones is absent; in the studies checked, under half of the shortfall reflects unresolved V genes, and no reason is known for the rest. V, J and clone size derive from that table, while D and trimming were established from the DNA sequence. The sample table shows around 82,000 clones, and approximately 89% are seen once. Jointly, the top ten make up 9% to 15% of the sample.

This clone was seen just once. Its recognized antigen is unknown. No clone much larger than this one lies a single base away; base qualities are absent. V is cut by 6 bases and J by 1 base, and the space between the germline ends is 12 bases. The CDR3 measures 14 amino acids from cysteine to phenylalanine. This entry keeps only the CDR3 DNA: 42 bases, framed from base 1. CDR1 and CDR2 (KGHSH, LQKENI) derive from the germline V gene. Collaborating institutions collected whole blood in K2EDTA tubes following their own protocols. For TCRbeta analysis, collaborators shipped samples as frozen whole blood, isolated PBMCs, or DNA extracted from either of those sample types.

This clonotype was sampled from a man between 65 and 80 years old with active or convalescent COVID-19. The chain joins TRBV18 to TRBJ1-1; TRBD1 is possibly the D segment (6 matching bases). Sequencing was done on a sample of peripheral blood. CDR3 sequence: CASSLRQENTEAFF. The nucleotide sequence is TGTGCCAGCTCCCTAAGACAGGAGAACACTGAAGCTTTCTTT. The variable domain in full, with residues beyond the CDR3 obtained from the reference TRBV18 and TRBJ1-1 genes, is NAGVMQNPRHLVRRRGQEARLRCSPMKGHSHVYWYRQLPEEGLKFMVYLQKENIIDESGMPKERFSAEFPKEGPSILRIQQVVRGDSAAYFCASSLRQENTEAFFGQGTRLTVV.